This T cell receptor beta chain was identified in a study of T cells in Graves' hyperthyroidism and ophthalmopathy. In the study overall: Peripheral blood was collected at initial diagnosis, before any treatment.

The source of the PBMCs was over 8.5 ml of fresh peripheral blood. TCR beta CDR3 sequences were amplified from RNA transcripts. The HTBI primer set drove a first-round RT-PCR of the TCR CDR3. TCRdb recomputed calls from the multiplex PCR reads with MiXCR, one row per CDR3 protein. The table has hundreds of thousands of distinct CDR3 sequences, about a sixth seen once. Germline V gene sequence: CDR1 DFQATT, CDR2 SNEGSKA (reference sequence). V dropped 3 bases and J dropped 11 bases, with 13 bases sitting between them. This CDR3 region has 11 residues. This clonotype was observed a handful of times. Sequenced material: blood. The chain uses TRBV20-1 and TRBJ1-2; D may be TRBD1 (5 bases). The receptor was isolated from a young woman with Graves' hyperthyroidism. CDR3 sequence (DNA): TGCAGTGCTAGGGGCGCAGGGAGGTACACCTTC. The encoded protein is CSARGAGRYTF.